The 22 T cell receptor beta chains in this list originate from one sample, sequenced in a study of cytomegalovirus exposure and HLA in healthy donors. Generated by immunoSEQ multiplex PCR, the TCRdb table keeps only in-frame clones and is missing some. This table has more than 140,000 clones, 85% to 90% appearing once. The specimen was PBMCs. All receptors come from a woman aged 18-29 years in good health and CMV-seropositive.

About this clone: One end of the junction varies from germline; a read error may be responsible. J is TRBJ2-3 and V is TRBV10-3; D may be TRBD1 or TRBD2 (7 bases each). Germline CDR1 reads ENHRY; CDR2 reads SYGVKD. This CDR3 contains 14 residues. The CDR3: CALRGGESTDTQYF. CDR3 nucleotides: TGTGCCCTCAGGGGGGGGGAATCCACAGATACGCAGTATTTT.

In DNA form, the CDR3 reads TGTGCCTGGAGGGAGCCGGGATTTAATGAAAAACTGTTTTTT. It encodes CAWREPGFNEKLFF. The chain recombines TRBV30 with TRBJ1-4; unclear D gene. The V end was cut by 3 bases, the J end by 4 bases, with 12 bases between. There are 14 residues in the CDR3. Germline CDR1 GTSNPN, CDR2 SVGIG (reference sequence).

Of note for this clone: Other nucleotide sequences in the sample specify the same CDR3. This chain connects TRBV14 to TRBJ2-5; D ambiguous. With 0 bases removed from V and 5 bases from J, the gap between germline ends came to 19 bases. Germline V gives CDR1 SGHDN, CDR2 FVKESK. The CDR3 length is 17 residues. The CDR3 region has the DNA TGTGCCAGCAGCCAAGACAGAGCGCATAGATCAATCGAGACCCAGTACTTC. Its protein product is CASSQDRAHRSIETQYF.

As DNA, the CDR3 is TGTGCCAGCACTCAACGGACCACAGGGGCTCGAGAAAAACTGTTTTTT. This encodes CASTQRTTGAREKLFF. The chain couples TRBV6-6 to TRBJ1-4; TRBD1 matches 7 bases. CDR3 length equals 16 residues. The junction had 16 bases not matched to a gene; V was cut back by 7 bases and J by 8 bases. The V gene's germline CDR1 is MNHNY and CDR2 SVGAGI (reference sequence).

V gene TRBV29-1 combines with J gene TRBJ1-1; no definite D call. Trimming took off 4 bases at V and 1 base at J, with 10 bases between the two ends. The CDR3 extends over 13 amino acids. Germline V CDR1 and CDR2: SQVTM, ANQGSEA. This CDR3 is CSVVAHPNTEAFF. CDR3 bases: TGCAGCGTTGTAGCGCACCCGAACACTGAAGCTTTCTTT.

The chain carries TRBV18 and TRBJ1-5, with TRBD1 identical over 8 bases. The CDR3 is 15 amino acids. With 4 bases clipped from V and 7 bases from J, the junction kept 9 bases outside the gene matches. The germline gives CDR1 KGHSH, CDR2 LQKENI. CDR3 bases: TGTGCCAGCTCACGACAGTCAGGGGGCGAACAGCCCCAGCATTTT. Protein sequence: CASSRQSGGEQPQHF.

V usage is TRBV28 and J usage is TRBJ2-7; D may be TRBD1 (5 bases). Germline V lookup: CDR1 MDHEN, CDR2 SYDVKM. This CDR3 spans 15 amino acids. V was pared by 3 bases and J by 4 bases, with 16 bases between. The chain's CDR3 is CASSFGRVTVYEQYF. Here the CDR3 DNA reads TGTGCCAGCAGTTTCGGCAGGGTAACGGTTTACGAGCAGTACTTC.

This chain connects TRBV30 to TRBJ2-1, with 9 bases aligning to TRBD2. Germline V gene lookup returns CDR1 GTSNPN and CDR2 SVGIG (reference sequence). CDR3 length equals 15 residues. V shed 1 base and J 1 base; nucleotides not matched to a gene: 2. The CDR3: CAWSGTSVSYNEQFF. The CDR3 bases are TGTGCCTGGAGTGGGACTAGCGTGTCCTACAATGAGCAGTTCTTC.

V is TRBV5-6 and J is TRBJ2-1; TRBD2 agrees at 7 bases. The CDR3 has 17 amino acids. The ends lost 0 bases at V and 1 base at J; junction bases unmatched: 7. Germline V lookup: CDR1 SGHDT, CDR2 YYEEEE. In nucleotides, the CDR3 is TGTGCCAGCAGCTTGGAGAGAGGGAGGGTTTCCTACAATGAGCAGTTCTTC. It translates to CASSLERGRVSYNEQFF.

J is TRBJ2-2 and V is TRBV30, with TRBD2 matching 10 bases. The CDR3 has 16 residues. CDR1 GTSNPN and CDR2 SVGIG come from the germline V gene (reference sequence). Unmatched junction bases numbered 7, after V lost 0 bases and J lost 6 bases. CDR3 residues: CAWSVGLAGAAGELFF. DNA for the CDR3: TGTGCCTGGAGTGTAGGGCTAGCGGGAGCGGCCGGGGAGCTGTTTTTT.

This sequence joins TRBV19 and TRBJ1-2, with D unclear. Trimming left V 5 bases short and J 6 bases short, with 19 bases between. The CDR3 spans 15 residues. Per germline, CDR1 LNHDA and CDR2 SQIVND (reference sequence). The CDR3 sequence is CASSQGRRGQNGYTF. In DNA, the CDR3 is TGTGCCAGTAGTCAAGGGAGACGGGGTCAGAATGGCTACACCTTC.

V and J are TRBV10-3 and TRBJ2-3; 9 bases match TRBD1. Germline CDR1 ENHRY, CDR2 SYGVKD. Unmatched junction bases numbered 7, after V lost 3 bases and J lost 3 bases. The CDR3 is 16 amino acids. The CDR3 sequence: CAISEGGTGKTDTQYF. CDR3 sequence (DNA): TGTGCCATCAGTGAAGGGGGGACAGGGAAAACAGATACGCAGTATTTT.

This sequence joins TRBV2 and TRBJ1-5, with D unresolved. Trimming cost V 2 bases and J 4 bases, with 12 bases left between them. CDR1 is SNHLY, CDR2 FYNNEI, per germline. The CDR3 has 15 residues. The CDR3 bases are TGTGCCAGCAGTGAACTCGGTCCAGCGAATCAGCCCCAGCATTTT. It encodes CASSELGPANQPQHF. Based on the CDR3 plus reference TRBV2 and TRBJ1-5, the full variable domain is EPEVTQTPSHQVTQMGQEVILRCVPISNHLYFYWYRQILGQKVEFLVSFYNNEISEKSEIFDDQFSVERPDGSNFTLKIRSTKLEDSAMYFCASSELGPANQPQHFGDGTRLSIL.

The chain joins TRBV6-1 to TRBJ2-1, with D possibly TRBD1 on 5 matching bases. Between the trimmed V and J ends, which lost 5 bases and 5 bases, there was a span of 22 bases. Per germline, CDR1 MNHNS and CDR2 SASEGT. The CDR3 totals 17 residues. The CDR3 region is CASSQEVWGALNNEQFF. CDR3 nucleotides: TGTGCCAGCAGTCAAGAGGTCTGGGGCGCACTAAACAATGAGCAGTTCTTC.

The V and J genes are TRBV28 and TRBJ1-4; D remains unclear. Germline assignment: CDR1 MDHEN and CDR2 SYDVKM. Trimming pared 8 bases from V and 3 bases from J, leaving 10 bases between. The CDR3 extends over 13 amino acids. The CDR3 DNA reads TGTGCCAGCCTCGGAGGTGCTAATGAAAAACTGTTTTTT. This translates into CASLGGANEKLFF. Full variable domain (outside the CDR3, taken from reference TRBV28 and TRBJ1-4): DVKVTQSSRYLVKRTGEKVFLECVQDMDHENMFWYRQDPGLGLRLIYFSYDVKMKEKGDIPEGYSVSREKKERFSLILESASTNQTSMYLCASLGGANEKLFFGSGTQLSVL.

The V and J genes are TRBV5-1 and TRBJ2-1; D possibly corresponds to TRBD2 (6 bases). The CDR3 consists of 15 residues. V was pared by 2 bases and J by 0 bases, with 9 bases between. Germline CDR1 SGHRS, CDR2 YFSETQ. The CDR3 region has the DNA TGCGCCAGCAGCTTCGGCGGGAACTCCTACAATGAGCAGTTCTTC. Its protein product is CASSFGGNSYNEQFF.

The chain employs TRBV6-5 and TRBJ1-2; D not certain. Germline CDR1 is MNHEY and CDR2 is SVGAGI. Trimming removed 0 bases from V and 4 bases from J, with 9 bases in between. The CDR3 loop spans 14 amino acids. The DNA of the CDR3 is TGTGCCAGCAGTTACTCGAGACTGGGCTATGGCTACACCTTC. It codes for CASSYSRLGYGYTF.

The chain couples TRBV6-1 to TRBJ1-5; possibly TRBD1 for D (6 bases). Germline V gives CDR1 MNHNS, CDR2 SASEGT. The CDR3 has 13 amino acids. Trimming took 8 bases from V and 4 from J, leaving 12 bases between them. This CDR3 reads CASLYRGNQPQHF. As DNA, the CDR3 is TGTGCCAGCCTTTATAGGGGGAATCAGCCCCAGCATTTT.

The chain recombines TRBV28 with TRBJ1-1, with a possible D match to TRBD1 (6 bases). The germline V gene encodes CDR1 MDHEN and CDR2 SYDVKM. The CDR3 is made up of 14 amino acids. Trimming left V 3 bases short and J 4 bases short, with 12 bases between. The chain's CDR3 is CASSFQGMSTEAFF. CDR3 coding DNA: TGTGCCAGCAGTTTCCAGGGGATGAGCACTGAAGCTTTCTTT.

CDR3 amino acids: CASRPRTSGADTQYF. CDR3 nucleotide sequence: TGCGCCAGCAGACCCAGGACTAGCGGGGCAGATACGCAGTATTTT. V and J are TRBV5-1 and TRBJ2-3; 12 positions match TRBD2. The V gene's germline CDR1 is SGHRS and CDR2 YFSETQ. J gave up 4 bases and V 5 bases, and 5 bases lay outside the gene matches. The CDR3 covers 15 residues. The whole variable domain, filled in from reference TRBV5-1 and TRBJ2-3, reads KAGVTQTPRYLIKTRGQQVTLSCSPISGHRSVSWYQQTPGQGLQFLFEYFSETQRNKGNFPGRFSGRQFSNSRSEMNVSTLELGDSALYLCASRPRTSGADTQYFGPGTRLTVL.

CDR3 DNA sequence: TGCGCCAGCAGCTTGGCCTACGGGTTGGGAGCTTTCTTT. As protein: CASSLAYGLGAFF. The chain carries TRBV5-1 and TRBJ1-1; D not resolved. The CDR3 totals 13 residues. Trimming stripped 0 bases from V and 10 bases from J, with 13 bases between. The V gene's germline CDR1 is SGHRS and CDR2 YFSETQ.

This chain links TRBV13 with TRBJ2-7; 8 nucleotides line up with TRBD1. V dropped 1 base and J dropped 2; count of bases not matched to a gene: 4. In germline, CDR1 is PRHDT, CDR2 FYEKMQ (reference sequence). This CDR3 is 15 amino acids long. This CDR3 reads CASSLATGVPYEQYF. The DNA for the CDR3 is TGTGCCAGCAGCTTAGCGACAGGGGTCCCCTACGAGCAGTACTTC.